These T cell receptor beta chains were read from a single sample in a study of blood T cell repertoires in COVID-19. Generated by immunoSEQ multiplex PCR, the TCRdb table keeps only in-frame clones and is missing some. The sample gives about 81,000 clones, over 75% of which show up once; about 6.7% is in the top ten. Material: peripheral blood. The receptors were sampled from a man aged 70-80 years with acute or convalescent COVID-19. Each CDR3 is given with its conserved first and last residue.

J gene	V gene	CDR3 protein
TRBJ1-6	TRBV7-3	CASSLMRVGSPLHF
TRBJ2-1	TRBV11-3	CASSLAPGGPYNEQFF
TRBJ2-7	TRBV10-3	CAISESKVIAGNYEQYF
TRBJ1-2	TRBV4-1	CASSQGQNNYGYTF
TRBJ2-7	TRBV11-2	CASSLGGSTGGYEQYF
TRBJ1-1	TRBV7-2	CASKSRTGNTEAFF
TRBJ1-6	TRBV28	CASLAGGSPLHF
TRBJ2-2	TRBV25-1	CASSDPRQPTGELFF
TRBJ1-1	TRBV19	CASSIGQPNTEAFF
TRBJ2-7	TRBV6-2/TRBV6-3	CASSYGGTGNYEQYF
TRBJ2-4	TRBV11-2	CASSTLQKNIQYF
TRBJ1-2	TRBV5-1	CASSLATYDVNTF
TRBJ2-2	TRBV7-2	CASSPRTGGNGELFF
TRBJ1-6	TRBV11-2	CASSLVSGVNSPLHF
TRBJ2-5	TRBV9	CASSVGLAGGPQETQYF
TRBJ2-7	TRBV4-1	CASSQEGWVAGSEQYF
TRBJ2-5	TRBV5-6	CASSLPGQGPQETQYF
TRBJ1-1	TRBV13	CASSPSLVRGLNTEAFF
TRBJ2-7	TRBV3-1/TRBV3-2	CASSQGGGRTSYEQYF
TRBJ1-1	TRBV5-4	CASSRGPTGGTYTEAFF
TRBJ1-5	TRBV24-1	CATSSGTGNHQPQHF
TRBJ2-3	TRBV29-1	CSVERGVWADTQYF
TRBJ2-7	TRBV12-5	CASGLKLWEQYF
TRBJ1-1	TRBV2	CASSESDTPNTEAFF
TRBJ1-5	TRBV6-5	CASTHWGGAQPQHF
TRBJ1-1	TRBV11-3	CASSSTGYGEAFF
TRBJ1-2	TRBV4-3	CASSHVAGGDRGNYGYTF
TRBJ1-6	TRBV14	CASSKEGSYNSPLHF
TRBJ2-2	TRBV6-2/TRBV6-3	CASSYGAGANTGELFF
TRBJ2-1	TRBV6-5	CASSWDRADEQFF
TRBJ2-1	TRBV18	CASSQDRGQGEQFF
TRBJ1-6	TRBV7-2	CASRGDTGFSPLHF
TRBJ2-7	TRBV7-2	CASSFTGTDYEQYF
TRBJ1-1	TRBV11-2	CASSSDRVNTEAFF
TRBJ1-2	TRBV6-5	CASSTGTGGGYTF
TRBJ1-5	TRBV7-2	CASSLGDTGNQPQHF
TRBJ2-1	TRBV29-1	CSVGQGFGNEQFF
TRBJ2-1	TRBV19	CASSPGQGNEQFF
TRBJ2-4	TRBV4-3	CASSPGLAVAKNIQYF
TRBJ2-2	TRBV3-1/TRBV3-2	CASSAGSGVNTGELFF
TRBJ2-1	TRBV6-5	CASSYTHGQLEQFF
TRBJ2-1	TRBV19	CASSRFPEFDNEQFF
TRBJ1-6	TRBV5-5	CASSLIQGYNSPLHF
TRBJ1-4	TRBV5-5	CASSSYRGQESLLGEKLFF
TRBJ1-2	TRBV18	CASSPSTPRGDGYTF
TRBJ2-7	TRBV7-2	CASSKQGDSYEQYF
TRBJ1-6	TRBV2	CASEGVGKLSPLHF
TRBJ1-2	TRBV6-2/TRBV6-3	CASSLTVQGAPNYGYTF
TRBJ2-2	TRBV18	CASSPNALGSGELFF
TRBJ1-1	TRBV6-6	CASSPGGDNTEAFF
TRBJ2-5	TRBV10-3	CAISPTSGEQETQYF
TRBJ1-1	TRBV28	CASSPPSGGAGRTEAFF
TRBJ1-6	TRBV6-5	CASSRQGQNSPLHF